This TCR beta chain was recovered during a study of T cell clonality in common variable immunodeficiency. CDR1 and CDR2 from the germline V gene are SGHTA and FQGNSA. The V and J ends lost 1 base and 0 bases respectively, with 6 bases between them. The CDR3 runs 15 residues. This clone was recorded at least ten times. Its target is not known. The read falls 3 residues short of the CDR3 end, and the missing part is taken from the germline J gene. Study-level findings and limits: In common variable immunodeficiency, TCR beta chains reportedly carried fewer deletions and N-nucleotide insertions.

Most patients and controls had Caucasian heritage. Generated by immunoSEQ multiplex PCR, the TCRdb table keeps only in-frame clones and is missing some. The record shows just over 20,000 clones for this sample, with no singletons present. This chain links TRBV7-2 with TRBJ2-2; either TRBD1 or TRBD2 may fit D (5 bases each). This TCR was recovered from a human donor with common variable immunodeficiency. The sequencing input was peripheral blood mononuclear cells. The covered CDR3 bases are TGTGCCAGCAGCTTAGGAGGGGCGAACACCGGGGAG. As protein: CASSLGGANTGE. The full CDR3 protein reads CASSLGGANTGELFF. Complete variable domain (other parts from reference TRBV7-2 and TRBJ2-2): GAGVSQSPSNKVTEKGKDVELRCDPISGHTALYWYRQSLGQGLEFLIYFQGNSAPDKSGLPSDRFSAERTGGSVSTLTIQRTQQEDSAVYLCASSLGGANTGELFFGEGSRLTVL.